This T cell receptor (beta chain) came from a study of CD8 T cells in Susac syndrome. Overall study results and limits: It was acknowledged by the study that relatively few individuals were included in its TCR sequencing and HLA analysis. In Susac syndrome, the CD4+ T cell repertoires did not show clonal expansion.

On this clonotype itself: Its antigen remains unidentified.

The germline V and J ends were trimmed by 4 bases and 2 bases, with 8 bases remaining between them. The CDR3 has 13 residues. CDR1 is ENHRY, CDR2 SYGVKD, per germline. Definite or probable Susac syndrome was diagnosed using recently defined diagnostic criteria. RNA was extracted with the RNeasy kit, and a quantity of about 0.45 to 1 ug was reverse transcribed using random hexamers. Multiplex immunoSEQ PCR targeted 54 Vbeta and 13 Jbeta TCR beta segments. TCRdb used MiXCR to reprocess the immunoSEQ multiplex PCR reads, holding one entry per CDR3 protein. The sample consists of around 170,000 distinct CDR3 sequences, around 95% of them appearing once.

Sequencing input: CD4+ T cells from PBMCs. The receptor was derived from a human donor with Susac syndrome. V is TRBV10-3 and J is TRBJ1-1, with D perhaps TRBD1 (6 bases). CDR3 amino acids: CAISGTVNTEAFF. DNA of the CDR3: TGTGCCATCAGTGGGACAGTAAACACTGAAGCTTTCTTT.